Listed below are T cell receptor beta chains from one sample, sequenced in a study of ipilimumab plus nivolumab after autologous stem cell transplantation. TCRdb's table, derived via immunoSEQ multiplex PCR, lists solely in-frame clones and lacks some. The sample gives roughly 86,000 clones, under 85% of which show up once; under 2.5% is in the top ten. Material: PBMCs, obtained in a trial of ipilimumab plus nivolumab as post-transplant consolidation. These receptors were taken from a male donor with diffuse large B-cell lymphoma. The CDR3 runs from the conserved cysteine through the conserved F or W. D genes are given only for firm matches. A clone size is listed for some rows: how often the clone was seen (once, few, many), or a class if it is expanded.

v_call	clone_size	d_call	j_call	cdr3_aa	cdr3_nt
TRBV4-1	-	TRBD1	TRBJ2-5	CASSQETATGGETQYF	TGCGCCAGCAGCCAAGAGACTGCGACAGGGGGAGAGACCCAGTACTTC
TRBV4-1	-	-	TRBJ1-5	CASSQEVGNSNQPQHF	TGCGCCAGCAGCCAAGAGGTGGGAAATAGCAATCAGCCCCAGCATTTT
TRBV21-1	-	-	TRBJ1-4	CASSTWGQGKGEKLFF	TGTGCCAGCAGCACCTGGGGACAGGGGAAAGGAGAAAAACTGTTTTTT
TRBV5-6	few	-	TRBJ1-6	CASSMGGSYNSPLHF	TGTGCCAGCAGCATGGGGGGCTCCTATAATTCACCCCTCCACTTT
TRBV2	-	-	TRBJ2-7	CASTEGRGGSYEQYF	TGTGCCAGCACCGAGGGGCGGGGCGGCTCCTACGAGCAGTACTTC
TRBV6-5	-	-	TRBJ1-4	CASARTTTNEKLFF	TGTGCCAGTGCTCGGACAACAACTAATGAAAAACTGTTTTTT
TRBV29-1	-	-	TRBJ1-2	CSADGGLGYGYTF	TGCAGCGCAGACGGGGGCCTGGGCTATGGCTACACCTTC
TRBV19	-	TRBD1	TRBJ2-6	CASSMGPGQGFSGANVLTF	TGTGCCAGTAGTATGGGTCCGGGACAGGGTTTCTCTGGGGCCAACGTCCTGACTTTC
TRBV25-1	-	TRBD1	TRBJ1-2	CASSFRQGVGYTF	TGTGCCAGCAGTTTCCGACAGGGGGTTGGCTACACCTTC
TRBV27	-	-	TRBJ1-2	CASTPSAGQMIYGYTF	TGTGCCAGCACCCCTTCTGCCGGACAGATGATCTATGGCTACACCTTC
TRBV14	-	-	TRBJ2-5	CASSQESRNLQETQYF	TGTGCCAGCAGCCAAGAATCCAGGAACTTACAAGAGACCCAGTACTTC
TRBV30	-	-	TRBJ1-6	CAGPGTYGSPLHF	TGTGCCGGGCCAGGGACATATGGATCACCCCTCCACTTT
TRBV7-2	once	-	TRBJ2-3	CASSLFGGSTDTQYF	TGTGCCAGCAGCTTATTTGGGGGGAGCACAGATACGCAGTATTTT
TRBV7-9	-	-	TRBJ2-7	CASSSGHVIYEQYF	TGTGCCAGCAGCTCAGGACACGTCATCTACGAGCAGTACTTC
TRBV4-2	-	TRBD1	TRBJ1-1	CASSQLQGADTEAFF	TGTGCCAGCAGCCAACTACAGGGGGCTGACACTGAAGCTTTCTTT
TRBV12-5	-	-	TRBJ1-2	CASGLGADGYTF	TGTGCTAGTGGTTTGGGTGCAGATGGCTACACCTTC
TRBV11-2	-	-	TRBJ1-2	CVSSSNGFYGYTF	TGTGTCAGCAGCTCGAACGGGTTCTATGGCTACACCTTC
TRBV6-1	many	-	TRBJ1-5	CASGDRSFNQPQHF	TGTGCCAGCGGCGATAGGTCCTTCAATCAGCCCCAGCATTTT
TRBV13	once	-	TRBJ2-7	CASSLQGRAYEQYF	TGTGCCAGCAGCTTACAGGGGAGGGCCTACGAGCAGTACTTC
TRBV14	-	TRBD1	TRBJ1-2	CASSQSTGSSGYTF	TGTGCCAGCAGCCAGTCGACAGGGTCTAGCGGCTACACCTTC
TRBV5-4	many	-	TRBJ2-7	CASSLLNSYEQYF	TGTGCCAGCAGCTTGTTGAACTCCTACGAGCAGTACTTC
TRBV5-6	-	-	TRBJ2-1	CASSLQGQQFF	TGTGCCAGCAGCTTGCAGGGACAGCAGTTCTTC
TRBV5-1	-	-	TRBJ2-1	CASSYGLEQFF	TGCGCCAGCAGTTATGGGCTCGAGCAGTTCTTC
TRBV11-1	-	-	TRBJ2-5	CASSLAGTLGETQYF	TGTGCCAGCAGCTTAGCCGGGACACTTGGGGAGACCCAGTACTTC
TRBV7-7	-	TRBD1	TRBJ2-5	CASSLTQGAVRYF	TGTGCCAGCAGCCTGACACAGGGGGCGGTTCGGTACTTC
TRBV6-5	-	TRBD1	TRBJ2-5	CASSYSSGQGKTQYF	TGTGCCAGCAGTTACTCATCGGGACAGGGGAAGACCCAGTACTTC
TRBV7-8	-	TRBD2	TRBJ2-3	CASSLLAGKPDTQYF	TGTGCCAGCAGCTTACTAGCGGGGAAGCCAGATACGCAGTATTTT
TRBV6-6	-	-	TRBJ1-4	CASRYREEKLFF	TGTGCCAGCAGGTACAGAGAAGAAAAACTGTTTTTT
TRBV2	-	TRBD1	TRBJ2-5	CASSDRGATQYF	TGTGCCAGTAGTGACAGGGGGGCGACCCAGTACTTC